These 30 T cell receptor beta chains were all obtained from the same sample, sequenced in a study of post-analysis software for immune sequencing data. TCR beta cDNA libraries included unique molecular identifiers. TCRdb re-analysed the PCR reads in MiXCR, keeping a single row per CDR3 protein. The sample carries hundreds of thousands of distinct CDR3 sequences, around 33% recorded once. Study-level results: Patients had higher frequencies than controls of five TRBV segments, including TRBV5-6, TRBV5-1 and TRBV20-1.

These receptors' antigens are unknown. Sequences were obtained from blood. These TCRs come from a girl under 18 with multiple sclerosis.

There are a few counts of this clonotype. The CDR3 bases are TGTGCCAGCAGTTTCAGTGCAGGGCACTACGAGCAGTACTTC. This gives the protein CASSFSAGHYEQYF. The rearrangement links TRBV28 to TRBJ2-7; a possible D gene is TRBD1 (5 bases). The germline V and J ends were trimmed by 3 bases and 3 bases, with 12 bases remaining between them. This CDR3 has 14 amino acids. CDR1 and CDR2 (germline): MDHEN, SYDVKM.

This chain uses TRBV6-1 with TRBJ1-5; tentative D call: TRBD1 (5 bases). The CDR3 consists of 15 residues. Germline CDR1 and CDR2: MNHNS and SASEGT. Trimming left V 6 bases short and J 6 bases short, with 18 bases between. The CDR3 coding sequence is TGTGCCAGCAGCCCCAGGGTGGTCAACTCTCAGCCCCAGCATTTT. It translates to CASSPRVVNSQPQHF.

The chain recombines TRBV12-3 or TRBV12-4 with TRBJ2-1; the D gene is possibly TRBD1 (6 bases). V shed 3 bases and J shed 9 bases, with 18 bases lying between them. This CDR3 contains 15 residues. CDR3 sequence reads: CASSLGRGSISEQFF. As DNA, the CDR3 is TGTGCCAGCAGTTTGGGCAGGGGATCCATAAGTGAGCAGTTCTTC.

The genes are TRBV20-1 and TRBJ2-3; a weak D match, TRBD2 (6 bases). V was shortened by 2 bases and J by 0 bases, with 12 bases between the two germline ends. The CDR3 is 15 amino acids. From germline, CDR1 is DFQATT and CDR2 SNEGSKA (reference sequence). CDR3 in amino acids: CSARNPGESTDTQYF. CDR3 bases: TGCAGTGCTAGAAATCCGGGGGAAAGCACAGATACGCAGTATTTT.

This clonotype was observed a few times. The chain combines TRBV12-3 or TRBV12-4 with TRBJ1-1, with TRBD1 matching over 8 bases. The CDR3 sequence is 18 residues long. The trim removed 5 bases at V and 0 bases at J, leaving 14 bases unmatched. DNA of the CDR3: TGTGCCAGCAGTCCTAACCTCCGACAGGGGCACATGAACACTGAAGCTTTCTTT. This translates into CASSPNLRQGHMNTEAFF.

The sample holds a few counts of this clonotype. V gene TRBV4-3 combines with J gene TRBJ2-2, with D perhaps TRBD1 (5 bases). V lost 3 bases and J lost 1, with 18 bases in between. CDR1 and CDR2 (germline): LGHNA, YSLEER. CDR3 length: 18 amino acids. The CDR3 region is CASSQPAVGRWNTGELFF. In DNA form, the CDR3 reads TGCGCCAGCAGCCAGCCTGCAGTGGGGCGTTGGAACACCGGGGAGCTGTTTTTT.

CDR3 nucleotide sequence: TGTGCCAGCAGTATCTCGCATCCGGATACGCAGTATTTT. Translated: CASSISHPDTQYF. This chain links TRBV6-6 with TRBJ2-3; D gene uncertain. Germline V gene lookup returns CDR1 MNHNY and CDR2 SVGAGI (reference sequence). The CDR3 has 13 residues. Trimming took 5 bases from V and 6 from J, leaving 12 bases between them.

This sequence joins TRBV12-3 or TRBV12-4 and TRBJ2-5; tentatively, D is TRBD2 (6 bases). The DNA end favors TRBJ2-7, so the J call may be wrong. The CDR3 covers 13 residues. CDR3 loop: CASSFAGRYEQYF. Written as DNA, the CDR3 is TGTGCCAGCAGTTTTGCGGGGAGGTACGAGCAGTACTTC.

The sample holds a few counts of this clonotype. The gene calls are TRBV7-2 and TRBJ2-7; TRBD1 might be the D (8 bases). This CDR3 contains 16 residues. Trimming took 5 bases from V and 6 from J, leaving 23 bases between them. CDR1 and CDR2 (germline): SGHTA, FQGNSA. CDR3 sequence (DNA): TGTGCCAGCAGCCGACCGCAGGGAGGGGACAGGATCGAGCAGTACTTC. Its protein is CASSRPQGGDRIEQYF.

This clonotype was counted between two and nine times. The chain has TRBV6-6 and TRBJ2-5; D is unclear. The CDR3 has 15 residues. Trimming took 2 bases from V and 11 from J, leaving 21 bases between them. Germline assignment: CDR1 MNHNY and CDR2 SVGAGI (reference sequence). Here the CDR3 reads CASSYNETPAPGQYF. CDR3 bases: TGTGCCAGCAGTTACAACGAGACTCCAGCCCCCGGGCAGTACTTC.

This clonotype was found a few times. The V call is TRBV2, the J call TRBJ2-3; D not certain. CDR1 is SNHLY and CDR2 is FYNNEI in the germline V gene. The CDR3 runs to 12 residues. Between the trimmed V and J ends, which lost 6 bases and 6 bases, there was a span of 10 bases. In nucleotides, the CDR3 is TGTGCCAGCAGGACTTCTGCGGATACGCAGTATTTT. Translating gives CASRTSADTQYF.

This clonotype showed up just a few times. The chain joins TRBV4-2 to TRBJ2-7, with D perhaps matching TRBD2 (7 bases). Deletions cut 5 bases from V and 2 bases from J, with 16 bases between. The CDR3 consists of 15 residues. Germline V gene lookup returns CDR1 LGHNA and CDR2 YNFKEQ. The CDR3 sequence is CASSSQGGVTYEQYF. In DNA, the CDR3 is TGTGCCAGCAGCTCACAGGGAGGGGTTACCTACGAGCAGTACTTC.

The V call is TRBV7-9, the J call TRBJ1-1, with D uncertain. V was pared by 5 bases and J by 5 bases, with 18 bases between. The CDR3 sequence is 15 residues long. Per the germline V gene, CDR1 is SEHNR and CDR2 is FQNEAQ (reference sequence). This CDR3 reads CASSPGPGESTEAFF. The CDR3 DNA reads TGTGCCAGCAGCCCCGGCCCGGGTGAGAGTACTGAAGCTTTCTTT. Together with reference TRBV7-9 and TRBJ1-1, the CDR3 gives the full variable domain: DTGVSQNPRHKITKRGQNVTFRCDPISEHNRLYWYRQTLGQGPEFLTYFQNEAQLEKSRLLSDRFSAERPKGSFSTLEIQRTEQGDSAMYLCASSPGPGESTEAFFGQGTRLTVV.

This clonotype was seen more than once but under ten times. A much larger clone sits a single nucleotide away, making a read error possible. This chain connects TRBV3-1 to TRBJ2-7; TRBD1 matches 9 bases. The CDR3 has 12 residues. V was clipped by 4 bases and J by 12 bases; unmatched bases: 7. Germline V gene data show CDR1 as LGHDT and CDR2 as YNNKEL (reference sequence). CDR3 residues: CASSPQGAGRYF. The CDR3, as DNA: TGTGCCAGCAGCCCACAGGGGGCTGGGCGGTACTTC.

This clonotype has more than one count but fewer than ten. The chain links TRBV6-5 to TRBJ2-1, with D tentatively TRBD1 (6 bases). This CDR3 is built from 15 residues. From germline, CDR1 is MNHEY and CDR2 SVGAGI. Trimming pared 2 bases from V and 8 bases from J, leaving 16 bases between. As DNA, the CDR3 is TGTGCCAGCAGTTACAACAGGGTGGTGGGGCATGAGCAGTTCTTC. Protein product: CASSYNRVVGHEQFF.

In DNA form, the CDR3 reads TGTGCCAGCAGTGACGTGGAGTCCGGGGAGCTGTTTTTT. This encodes CASSDVESGELFF. The genes are TRBV2 and TRBJ2-2; D gene unclear. The V end was cut by 3 bases, the J end by 6 bases, with 8 bases between. The germline V gene encodes CDR1 SNHLY and CDR2 FYNNEI. This CDR3 spans 13 amino acids.

The genes are TRBV6-6 and TRBJ2-5, with D uncertain. This CDR3 has 16 residues. Per germline, CDR1 MNHNY and CDR2 SVGAGI (reference sequence). V was pared by 5 bases and J by 5 bases, with 21 bases between. DNA for the CDR3: TGTGCCAGCAGTAAAGGGTACCAACCTTCATCGGAGACCCAGTACTTC. This encodes CASSKGYQPSSETQYF.

This clonotype was observed a few times. This chain joins TRBV6-2 or TRBV6-3 and TRBJ2-7; D remains ambiguous. V gave up 6 bases and J gave up 1 base, with 22 bases separating them. The germline CDR1 and CDR2 sequences are MNHEY and SVGEGT. This CDR3 comprises 17 residues. The chain's CDR3 is CASSLLLNSGVSYEQYF. The CDR3 region has the DNA TGTGCCAGCAGCCTCCTCCTCAACTCGGGCGTTTCCTACGAGCAGTACTTC.

DNA for the CDR3: TGTGCCAGCAGGGAACACTTCAACTCCTACAATGAGCAGTTCTTC. Translated, it gives CASREHFNSYNEQFF. This chain connects TRBV6-4 to TRBJ2-1; D is uncertain. The CDR3 is 15 amino acids. Germline assignment: CDR1 MRHNA and CDR2 SNTAGT. V gave up 6 bases and J gave up 0 bases, with 12 bases separating them.

This clonotype came up a few times. The CDR3 DNA reads as TGTGCCAGCAATCCCCGGGACACCTATAATTCACCCCTCCACTTT. As protein: CASNPRDTYNSPLHF. The chain joins TRBV6-5 to TRBJ1-6, with D possibly being TRBD1 (6 bases). Germline V gene lookup returns CDR1 MNHEY and CDR2 SVGAGI. This CDR3 has 15 residues. Trimming removed 7 bases at V and 2 bases at J, with 12 bases between.

This clonotype has only a few counts. This chain links TRBV27 with TRBJ2-5, with TRBD2 matching 7 bases. The CDR3 runs 14 residues. Losses at the gene ends were 4 bases for V and 4 bases for J; bases not matched to a gene: 6. Germline loops: CDR1 MNHEY, CDR2 SMNVEV (reference sequence). The CDR3 protein is CASSSGAGRETQYF. DNA for the CDR3: TGTGCCAGCAGTTCAGGAGCGGGGAGAGAGACCCAGTACTTC.

The chain carries TRBV6-6 and TRBJ2-4, with no clear D. The end of the DNA aligns better with TRBJ2-7, so the J call may be wrong. CDR3 length equals 10 residues. The V gene's germline CDR1 is MNHNY and CDR2 SVGAGI (reference sequence). The CDR3 loop reads CASSNGEQYF. CDR3 coding DNA: TGTGCCAGCAGTAACGGCGAGCAGTACTTC.

The chain employs TRBV7-8 and TRBJ2-7; 7 nucleotides align to TRBD2. J gave up 2 bases and V 5 bases, and 6 bases lay outside the gene matches. The germline V gene encodes CDR1 SGHVS and CDR2 FQNEAQ. The CDR3 has 14 amino acids. CDR3 residues: CASSPGGTTYEQYF. CDR3 nucleotide sequence: TGTGCCAGCAGCCCCGGGGGGACCACCTACGAGCAGTACTTC.

In its sample, this clonotype was seen a few times. This chain joins TRBV20-1 and TRBJ2-5; D could derive from TRBD1 or TRBD2 (5 bases each). The CDR3 length is 14 residues. The V end lost 2 bases, the J end lost 4 bases, and 14 bases lay between the germline ends. Germline V CDR1 and CDR2: DFQATT, SNEGSKA (reference sequence). For the CDR3, the DNA is TGCAGTGCTAGACCCCCGGGGCCAGGAGAGACCCAGTACTTC. Translation: CSARPPGPGETQYF.

This clonotype was counted only a few times. The CDR3 spells CASSLDGRSYEQYF. CDR3 bases: TGTGCCAGCAGCTTAGATGGGCGCTCCTACGAGCAGTACTTC. The chain carries TRBV13 and TRBJ2-7; D is ambiguous. Trimming took 1 base from V and 0 from J, leaving 7 bases between them. The length of the CDR3 is 14 residues. Germline-derived CDR1 and CDR2 are PRHDT and FYEKMQ (reference sequence).

V gene TRBV24-1 combines with J gene TRBJ2-1; D is perhaps TRBD2 (7 bases). Trimming took off 4 bases at V and 4 bases at J, with 16 bases between the two ends. Germline V gives CDR1 KGHDR, CDR2 SFDVKD. This CDR3 has 16 amino acids. CDR3: CATSDVVAGAYNEQFF. The CDR3 DNA follows: TGTGCCACCAGTGACGTAGTGGCGGGGGCGTACAATGAGCAGTTCTTC.

The chain uses TRBV7-2 and TRBJ2-1; TRBD2 matches 12 bases. The junction had 5 bases not matched to a gene; V was cut back by 3 bases and J by 8 bases. Germline V gene data show CDR1 as SGHTA and CDR2 as FQGNSA. This CDR3 spans 15 amino acids. As DNA, the CDR3 is TGTGCCAGCAGCTTCGGACTAGCGGGGAAGGATGAGCAGTTCTTC. Protein sequence: CASSFGLAGKDEQFF.

The genes are TRBV4-1 and TRBJ2-1; D possibly corresponds to TRBD1 (6 bases). The CDR3 is 13 residues long. Germline V gives CDR1 MGHRA, CDR2 YSYEKL. V dropped 4 bases and J dropped 4 bases, with 8 bases sitting between them. CDR3 region: CASSRTAYNEQFF. DNA for the CDR3: TGCGCCAGCAGCCGGACAGCGTACAATGAGCAGTTCTTC.

The chain recombines TRBV5-1 with TRBJ2-5, with TRBD2 identical over 7 bases. Trimming cost V 2 bases and J 7 bases; bases outside gene matches: 14. Germline values: CDR1 SGHRS, CDR2 YFSETQ. This CDR3 has 16 residues. For the CDR3, the DNA is TGCGCCAGCAGCTTTGGAAGACTAGCCGAGGGAGGGACCCAGTACTTC. Encoded protein: CASSFGRLAEGGTQYF.

The chain couples TRBV27 to TRBJ2-7; D is uncertain. Germline V gene data show CDR1 as MNHEY and CDR2 as SMNVEV (reference sequence). The CDR3 has 15 residues. Trimming stripped 5 bases from V and 2 bases from J, with 16 bases between. CDR3 in amino acids: CASSAKGFSPYEQYF. CDR3 nucleotide sequence: TGTGCCAGCAGTGCAAAAGGGTTTAGCCCCTACGAGCAGTACTTC.